These 9 T cell receptor beta chains share one sample of origin, sequenced in a study of cytomegalovirus exposure and HLA in healthy donors (dated by TCRdb to about 2017). Receptor amplification or capture employed the immunoSEQ multiplex PCR assay. This immuneACCESS table, as held by TCRdb, lists in-frame sequences with V and J called but not all clones. Of the missing ones, under half trace to an unresolved V gene in checked studies; the others have no known cause. The sample contains 150,000 or so clones, around 90% of them found a single time. The ten largest clones represent around 3.4% of the sample. Sequenced sample: PBMCs. These receptors were taken from a woman aged 18 to 35 in good health and CMV-seropositive.

J is TRBJ2-3 and V is TRBV6-5; TRBD1 matches at 7 bases. Germline V lookup: CDR1 MNHEY, CDR2 SVGAGI. V lost 5 bases to trimming and J lost 11 bases; unmatched junction nucleotides: 10. The CDR3 totals 13 residues. The CDR3 bases are TGTGCCAGCAGTCCTCCAGGGAGACAGGGGCAGTATTTT. Its protein is CASSPPGRQGQYF.

This rearrangement joins TRBV5-1 to TRBJ2-3; D is perhaps TRBD1 (5 bases). The V gene's germline CDR1 is SGHRS and CDR2 YFSETQ. The CDR3 totals 15 residues. Trimming left V 0 bases short and J 5 bases short, with 13 bases between. The CDR3 region is CASSLEAVRGDTQYF. The CDR3 DNA follows: TGCGCCAGCAGCTTGGAGGCGGTAAGGGGAGATACGCAGTATTTT.

The chain links TRBV12-2 to TRBJ2-1; the DNA was not used to check the table's D call, TRBD2. TRBV12-2 is recorded as a pseudogene. The CDR3 covers 16 residues. The DNA of the CDR3 is TGTGCAAGTCGCTTAGACAGGCTAGCGGAGTGGGATGAGCAGTTCTTC. Translation: CASRLDRLAEWDEQFF.

The genes are TRBV6-1 and TRBJ2-5, with 9 positions matching TRBD1. Germline CDR1 reads MNHNS; CDR2 reads SASEGT. The J segment lost 2 bases and the V segment lost 5 bases, leaving 3 bases of the junction unmatched. CDR3 size: 14 residues. Written as DNA, the CDR3 is TGTGCCAGCAGTTGGACAGGGGTTCAAGAGACCCAGTACTTC. This codes for CASSWTGVQETQYF.

The chain links TRBV15 to TRBJ2-7, with 12 bases that match TRBD2. The CDR3 runs 14 residues. CDR1 and CDR2 from the germline V gene are LNHNV and YYDKDF (reference sequence). V trimming: 5 bases; J trimming: 6 bases; junction bases outside the gene matches: 5. CDR3 protein: CATSAGLAGLEQYF. In nucleotides, the CDR3 is TGTGCCACCAGCGCCGGACTAGCGGGACTCGAGCAGTACTTC.

The V call is TRBV6-1, the J call TRBJ2-7, with TRBD2 identical over 8 bases. The germline V gene encodes CDR1 MNHNS and CDR2 SASEGT. The V gene end was trimmed by 5 bases and the J gene end by 0 bases; junction bases not matched to a gene: 3. The CDR3 extends over 14 amino acids. In DNA form, the CDR3 reads TGTGCCAGCAGTAAACTAGCGGACTCCTACGAGCAGTACTTC. This gives the protein CASSKLADSYEQYF.

This CDR3 reads CASSKGLIGRAGGLWNYEQYF. The CDR3, as DNA: TGTGCCAGCAGCAAAGGGCTTATTGGGAGAGCGGGAGGGTTATGGAACTACGAGCAGTACTTC. The chain recombines TRBV21-1 with TRBJ2-7; TRBD2, as called in the table, went unchecked against the DNA. TRBV21-1 has pseudogene status. The CDR3 covers 21 residues.

The rearrangement joins TRBV6-1 to TRBJ2-1; TRBD2 might be the D (6 bases). The germline V gene encodes CDR1 MNHNS and CDR2 SASEGT. The V end was cut by 4 bases, the J end by 3 bases, with 7 bases between. The CDR3 contains 13 residues. The CDR3 sequence is CASSGLVYNEQFF. In DNA, the CDR3 is TGTGCCAGCAGTGGACTAGTCTACAATGAGCAGTTCTTC.

V is TRBV5-1 and J is TRBJ1-1, with unresolved D. Per the germline V gene, CDR1 is SGHRS and CDR2 is YFSETQ. The CDR3 runs to 14 residues. V lost 4 bases to trimming and J lost 5 bases, with 15 bases between them. The CDR3 spells CASSNGWVRTEAFF. Written as DNA, the CDR3 is TGCGCCAGCAGCAACGGGTGGGTTAGGACTGAAGCTTTCTTT.